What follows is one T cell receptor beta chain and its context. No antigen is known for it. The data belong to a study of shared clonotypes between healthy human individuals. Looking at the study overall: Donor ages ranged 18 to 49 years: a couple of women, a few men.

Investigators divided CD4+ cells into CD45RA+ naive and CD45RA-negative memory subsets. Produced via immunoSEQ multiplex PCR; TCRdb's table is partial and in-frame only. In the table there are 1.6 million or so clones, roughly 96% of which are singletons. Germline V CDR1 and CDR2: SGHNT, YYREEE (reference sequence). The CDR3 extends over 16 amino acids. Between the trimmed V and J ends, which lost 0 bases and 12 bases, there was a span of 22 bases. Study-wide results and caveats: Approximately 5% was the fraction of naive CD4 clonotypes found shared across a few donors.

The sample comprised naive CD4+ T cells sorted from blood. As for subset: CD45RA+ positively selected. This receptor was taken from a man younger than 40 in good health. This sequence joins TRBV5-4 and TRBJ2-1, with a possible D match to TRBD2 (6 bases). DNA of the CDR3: TGTGCCAGCAGCTTGGTGTCGCGGGGCCCCAATCAGGGGCAGTTCTTC. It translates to CASSLVSRGPNQGQFF.